A selection of T cell receptor beta chains follows, all from one sample in a study of cytomegalovirus exposure and HLA in healthy donors. TCRdb's copy holds only in-frame clones and misses some; the assay was immunoSEQ multiplex PCR. The profile shows roughly 100,000 clones, roughly 66% of them singletons. The sequenced sample was PBMCs. These receptors were taken from a woman between 45 and 65 years old in good health and CMV-seronegative. Each CDR3 is given with its conserved first and last residue. D genes are given only for firm matches. Expanded clones get a size class; other rows say once, few or many, or leave the size out.

d_call: -
v_call: TRBV15
j_call: TRBJ1-3
clone_size: few
cdr3_aa: CATSRERQSSGNTIYF
cdr3_nt: TGTGCCACCAGCAGAGAAAGACAGAGCTCTGGAAACACCATATATTTT

d_call: TRBD1
v_call: TRBV7-9
j_call: TRBJ1-1
clone_size: -
cdr3_aa: CASSLDRATEAFF
cdr3_nt: TGTGCCAGCAGCTTGGACAGGGCCACTGAAGCTTTCTTT

d_call: -
v_call: TRBV4-1
j_call: TRBJ2-1
clone_size: -
cdr3_aa: CASSHVTYEQFF
cdr3_nt: TGCGCCAGCAGCCATGTTACATATGAGCAGTTCTTC

d_call: -
v_call: TRBV28
j_call: TRBJ1-4
clone_size: -
cdr3_aa: CASTNLTTLFF
cdr3_nt: TGTGCCAGCACTAATCTCACCACTCTGTTTTTT

d_call: TRBD2
v_call: TRBV7-9
j_call: TRBJ2-7
clone_size: -
cdr3_aa: CASSLAGGPYEQYF
cdr3_nt: TGTGCCAGCAGCTTAGCGGGAGGGCCCTACGAGCAGTACTTC

d_call: -
v_call: TRBV19
j_call: TRBJ2-7
clone_size: few
cdr3_aa: CASSKKINFYEQYF
cdr3_nt: TGTGCCAGTAGTAAAAAAATTAACTTCTACGAGCAGTACTTC

d_call: TRBD1
v_call: TRBV27
j_call: TRBJ1-4
clone_size: few
cdr3_aa: CASSLGTGGVEKLFF
cdr3_nt: TGTGCCAGCAGTTTAGGGACAGGGGGCGTTGAAAAACTGTTTTTT

d_call: -
v_call: TRBV6-6
j_call: TRBJ1-1
clone_size: -
cdr3_aa: CASSYPGLRDDAFF
cdr3_nt: TGTGCCAGCAGTTACCCAGGGCTAAGGGATGACGCTTTCTTT

d_call: TRBD2
v_call: TRBV7-2
j_call: TRBJ2-3
clone_size: -
cdr3_aa: CASSLGLAGGVTDTQYF
cdr3_nt: TGTGCCAGCAGCTTAGGGCTAGCGGGGGGGGTCACAGATACGCAGTATTTT

d_call: -
v_call: TRBV25-1
j_call: TRBJ1-2
clone_size: -
cdr3_aa: CASSESRQLSYGYTF
cdr3_nt: TGTGCCAGCAGTGAATCGCGGCAGTTGTCCTATGGCTACACCTTC

d_call: TRBD2
v_call: TRBV5-8
j_call: TRBJ2-3
clone_size: -
cdr3_aa: CASSKTSGYTDTQYF
cdr3_nt: TGTGCCAGCAGCAAGACTAGCGGATACACAGATACGCAGTATTTT

d_call: -
v_call: TRBV7-3
j_call: TRBJ1-1
clone_size: -
cdr3_aa: CASSLLRRENTEAFF
cdr3_nt: TGTGCCAGCAGCTTACTAAGACGGGAGAACACTGAAGCTTTCTTT

d_call: -
v_call: TRBV5-1
j_call: TRBJ2-5
clone_size: once
cdr3_aa: CASSVLDLAQETQYF
cdr3_nt: TGCGCCAGCAGCGTACTAGATTTAGCCCAAGAGACCCAGTACTTC

d_call: TRBD2
v_call: TRBV5-1
j_call: TRBJ2-5
clone_size: -
cdr3_aa: CASSLSLAAQETQYF
cdr3_nt: TGCGCCAGCAGCTTGTCCCTAGCGGCCCAAGAGACCCAGTACTTC

d_call: TRBD2
v_call: TRBV6-1
j_call: TRBJ2-5
clone_size: -
cdr3_aa: CASSPLAGGTQYF
cdr3_nt: TGTGCCAGCAGTCCACTAGCGGGGGGAACCCAGTACTTC

d_call: -
v_call: TRBV2
j_call: TRBJ2-7
clone_size: -
cdr3_aa: CASRGPPYEQYF
cdr3_nt: TGTGCCAGCAGGGGCCCCCCCTACGAGCAGTACTTC